This TCR beta chain was retrieved from a study of blood T cell repertoires in COVID-19. Study information: The United States, Italy and Spain provided the acute and convalescent COVID-19 samples.

Clones were read by immunoSEQ multiplex PCR, and TCRdb kept only the in-frame ones, dropping some. The data hold approximately 220,000 clones, with 88% observed a single time. Recovered status applied to Cohort 3 donors who had two consecutive negative PCRs. It also applied to those with clearance or with symptom resolution. The CDR3 totals 14 residues. In germline, CDR1 is LNHDA, CDR2 SQIVND (reference sequence). V lost 6 bases, J lost 1 base, and 3 bases stayed unmatched. This receptor was taken from a woman aged 30 to 39 who had recovered from COVID-19. Sequenced sample: PBMCs or T cells enriched from blood (not recorded which). This chain connects TRBV19 to TRBJ2-3, with 8 bases fitting TRBD2. CDR3 region: CASSLTSGTDTQYF. The CDR3 nucleotides are TGTGCCAGTAGCTTGACTAGCGGCACAGATACGCAGTATTTT.